The 20 T cell receptor beta chains below all came from one sample that was sequenced in a study of blood T cells in healthy people across ages (dated by TCRdb to 2013 to 2016). Libraries were built with 5' RACE. A second PCR of roughly 6 to 11 cycles was run with a J-beta primer mix and a sample-barcoded 5' primer. TCRdb took the public reads, trimmed them with fastp at Q25, ran MiXCR for clone calling and kept in-frame beta chains. Duplicate CDR3 protein sequences are folded into a single record with the most common DNA and genes. The sample records fewer than 2 million distinct CDR3 sequences, 39% of which are singletons. Together, the top ten hold roughly 23% of the sample. Specimen: blood. These TCRs come from a human donor in good health.

This clonotype was found a few times. This sequence joins TRBV5-5 and TRBJ2-5; 10 bases align to TRBD1. After removal of 3 bases from V and 1 base from J, the junction contained 6 bases not matched to a gene. The CDR3 extends over 16 amino acids. Per the germline V gene, CDR1 is SGHKS and CDR2 is YYEKEE (reference sequence). As DNA, the CDR3 is TGTGCCAGCAGCTCGACAGGGGGCGGCCGCCAAGAGACCCAGTACTTC. It specifies CASSSTGGGRQETQYF.

This clonotype appeared a few times. This chain joins TRBV18 and TRBJ2-7; maybe TRBD1 (6 bases). The CDR3 is 12 amino acids. The germline CDR1 and CDR2 sequences are KGHSH and LQKENI. Trimming took 8 bases from V and 1 from J, leaving 9 bases between them. The chain's CDR3 is CASEGQSYEQYF. The CDR3 DNA sequence: TGTGCCAGCGAAGGACAGTCCTACGAGCAGTACTTC. The variable domain in full, with the rest retrieved from reference TRBV18 and TRBJ2-7, is NAGVMQNPRHLVRRRGQEARLRCSPMKGHSHVYWYRQLPEEGLKFMVYLQKENIIDESGMPKERFSAEFPKEGPSILRIQQVVRGDSAAYFCASEGQSYEQYFGPGTRLTVT.

This clonotype was seen at least ten times. This sequence joins TRBV20-1 and TRBJ2-1; 14 nucleotides align to TRBD2. The CDR3 loop spans 13 amino acids. Germline CDR1 DFQATT, CDR2 SNEGSKA (reference sequence). V gave up 5 bases and J gave up 7 bases; unmatched junction bases: 1. The DNA for the CDR3 is TGCAGTGCTTGGACTAGCGGGGGGAATGAGCAGTTCTTC. This encodes CSAWTSGGNEQFF.

The rearrangement joins TRBV20-1 to TRBJ2-3; 9 bases line up with TRBD2. V was clipped by 5 bases and J by 6 bases; unmatched bases: 9. The CDR3 length is 14 residues. Germline assignment: CDR1 DFQATT and CDR2 SNEGSKA (reference sequence). CDR3 amino acids: CSAQTSGRWDTQYF. CDR3 nucleotide sequence: TGCAGTGCTCAGACTAGCGGACGGTGGGATACGCAGTATTTT.

The chain carries TRBV20-1 and TRBJ1-2; D may be TRBD1 (5 bases). Germline values: CDR1 DFQATT, CDR2 SNEGSKA (reference sequence). CDR3 size: 13 residues. The germline V and J ends were trimmed by 3 bases and 7 bases, with 15 bases remaining between them. The CDR3 DNA reads TGCAGTGCTAGGACTGGCAGGGTCGGTGGCTACACCTTC. Translation: CSARTGRVGGYTF.

As concerns this clonotype: The junction differs from germline at one of its ends, possibly a read error. The chain carries TRBV20-1 and TRBJ2-3; tentative D call: TRBD2 (5 bases). This CDR3 spans 14 amino acids. Germline V gene data show CDR1 as DFQATT and CDR2 as SNEGSKA (reference sequence). CDR3 sequence (DNA): TGCAGTGCTCAATTGTGGCCTAGCACAGATACACAGTATTTT. Translated, it gives CSAQLWPSTDTQYF.

The chain is built from TRBV7-2 and TRBJ2-3; TRBD2 aligns across 7 bases. This CDR3 has 17 residues. Germline-derived CDR1 and CDR2 are SGHTA and FQGNSA. V trimming: 4 bases; J trimming: 1 base; junction bases outside the gene matches: 11. The CDR3 region is CASSYPTGGDRTDTQYF. Written as DNA, the CDR3 is TGTGCCAGCAGCTACCCCACGGGAGGAGATCGCACAGATACGCAGTATTTT.

This clonotype was picked up a small number of times. J is TRBJ2-6 and V is TRBV9, with 9 bases that match TRBD2. The CDR3 has 17 amino acids. J lost 1 base, V lost 4 bases, and 6 bases had no gene match. CDR1 and CDR2 from the germline V gene are SGDLS and YYNGEE. CDR3: CASSPSGLASGANVLTF. CDR3 nucleotides: TGTGCCAGCAGCCCCAGCGGACTAGCGTCTGGGGCCAACGTCCTGACTTTC.

The chain carries TRBV5-1 and TRBJ1-2; no firm D call. Germline CDR1 reads SGHRS; CDR2 reads YFSETQ. V was cut by 4 bases and J by 2 bases, with 18 bases left in between. CDR3 length equals 16 residues. CDR3 sequence (DNA): TGCGCCAGCAGCAGCGCCCAGACGGATGGAAACTATGGCTACACCTTC. It specifies CASSSAQTDGNYGYTF.

This clonotype has just a few counts. This chain uses TRBV4-2 with TRBJ1-5; TRBD1 might be the D (5 bases). V was clipped by 1 base and J by 7 bases, with 23 bases between them. The length of the CDR3 is 18 residues. Looked up from germline, CDR1 is LGHNA and CDR2 is YNFKEQ. The CDR3 DNA is TGTGCCAGCAGCCAAGGAATGGAGACAGAGGCGTCATCCCAGCCCCAGCATTTT. It specifies CASSQGMETEASSQPQHF.

This chain uses TRBV20-1 with TRBJ1-4; D unclear. Germline CDR1 reads DFQATT; CDR2 reads SNEGSKA (reference sequence). The germline V and J ends were trimmed by 7 bases and 0 bases, with 15 bases remaining between them. The CDR3 loop spans 15 amino acids. The CDR3 coding sequence is TGCAGTGTTCAAAGTCGTGGATCAACTAATGAAAAACTGTTTTTT. It yields the protein CSVQSRGSTNEKLFF.

There are a few counts of this clonotype. The chain is built from TRBV7-6 and TRBJ1-6, with 7 positions matching TRBD1. Germline CDR1 and CDR2: SGHVS and FNYEAQ. The V segment lost 5 bases and the J segment 9 bases; nucleotides outside the gene matches: 10. This CDR3 contains 15 residues. Here the CDR3 reads CASSQRDRDISPLHF. DNA of the CDR3: TGTGCCAGCAGCCAAAGGGACAGAGATATTTCACCCCTCCACTTT.

The V gene is TRBV20-1, the J gene TRBJ1-1; a weak D match, TRBD1 (5 bases). The germline CDR1 and CDR2 sequences are DFQATT and SNEGSKA (reference sequence). This CDR3 is 15 amino acids long. V shed 6 bases and J shed 1 base, with 18 bases lying between them. The CDR3 loop reads CSAKRAGLRNTEAFF. DNA for the CDR3: TGCAGTGCGAAAAGGGCAGGGCTTCGGAACACTGAAGCTTTCTTT.

The chain links TRBV20-1 to TRBJ2-1; maybe TRBD1 (6 bases). The CDR3 length is 16 residues. V lost 2 bases to trimming and J lost 10 bases, with 24 bases between them. Germline CDR1 is DFQATT and CDR2 is SNEGSKA (reference sequence). CDR3 amino acids: CSARSTGSIYPYEQFF. The DNA for the CDR3 is TGCAGTGCTAGATCGACAGGCTCGATATACCCTTACGAGCAGTTCTTC.

The J gene is TRBJ2-7, the V gene TRBV6-1; D may match TRBD1 or TRBD2 (5 bases each). Trimming cost V 6 bases and J 3 bases, with 15 bases left between them. Germline assignment: CDR1 MNHNS and CDR2 SASEGT. There are 14 residues in the CDR3. CDR3 loop: CASSHEGLNYEQYF. For the CDR3, the DNA is TGTGCCAGCAGCCATGAGGGGCTAAACTACGAGCAGTACTTC.

The chain has TRBV6-6 and TRBJ2-1; 8 nucleotides match TRBD1. Trimming took 0 bases from V and 6 from J; bases not matched to a gene: 7. The length of the CDR3 is 16 residues. Per germline, CDR1 MNHNY and CDR2 SVGAGI (reference sequence). CDR3 amino acids: CASSYSLQGATNEQFF. The CDR3 nucleotides read TGTGCCAGCAGTTACTCGCTCCAGGGGGCCACCAATGAGCAGTTCTTC.

For the CDR3, the DNA is TGCAGTGCTAGAGCCCCGGATATGGACAGGGCCTACTACGAGCAGTACTTC. It yields the protein CSARAPDMDRAYYEQYF. This chain joins TRBV20-1 and TRBJ2-7, with TRBD1 matching over 8 bases. With V trimmed by 1 base and J by 3 bases, 14 bases remained unmatched. The germline V gene encodes CDR1 DFQATT and CDR2 SNEGSKA (reference sequence). The CDR3 spans 17 residues.

The J gene is TRBJ1-2, the V gene TRBV5-1, with TRBD1 identical over 12 bases. The CDR3 covers 14 residues. V trimming: 0 bases; J trimming: 8 bases; junction bases outside the gene matches: 2. The germline V gene has CDR1 SGHRS and CDR2 YFSETQ. As DNA, the CDR3 is TGCGCCAGCAGCTTGGGGGACAGGGGGCCCGGCTACACCTTC. This codes for CASSLGDRGPGYTF.

Regarding this clonotype: One end of the junction fails to match germline, which may point to a read error. The chain links TRBV7-9 to TRBJ2-3; no firm D call. This CDR3 is 13 amino acids long. Per germline, CDR1 SEHNR and CDR2 FQNEAQ (reference sequence). The CDR3 nucleotides read TGTGCCAGCAGCTTCACACACACAGATACACAGTATTTT. It specifies CASSFTHTDTQYF.

This clonotype appeared a few times. This CDR3 is CSVNTGPYNEQFF. DNA of the CDR3: TGCAGCGTTAATACAGGGCCCTACAATGAGCAGTTCTTC. The chain joins TRBV29-1 to TRBJ2-1; D perhaps matches TRBD1 (6 bases). The CDR3 spans 13 residues. Germline-derived CDR1 and CDR2 are SQVTM and ANQGSEA. Trimming removed 5 bases at V and 2 bases at J, with 10 bases between.